This entry lists 15 T cell receptor beta chains sequenced from one sample in a study of blood T cell repertoires in COVID-19. Sequencing used immunoSEQ multiplex PCR; TCRdb keeps in-frame clones, though not all of them. In the table there are under 120,000 clones, 85% of which are singletons. The sample taken for sequencing was peripheral blood. The receptors come from a human donor in a cohort sampled during active COVID-19.

This clone occurred once. The CDR3 DNA follows: TGTGCCATCAGTGACCCACCGGGAATAGAGGGAAGCACAGATACGCAGTATTTT. Its protein is CAISDPPGIEGSTDTQYF. The J gene is TRBJ2-3, the V gene TRBV10-3, with D possibly TRBD2 on 5 matching bases. V lost 3 bases to trimming and J lost 0 bases, with 19 bases between them. CDR1 and CDR2 (germline): ENHRY, SYGVKD. This CDR3 spans 18 amino acids.

The V call is TRBV13, the J call TRBJ2-5; a weak D match, TRBD1 (6 bases). Trimming took off 4 bases at V and 5 bases at J, with 11 bases between the two ends. CDR1 and CDR2 (germline): PRHDT, FYEKMQ (reference sequence). The CDR3 is 13 residues long. In nucleotides, the CDR3 is TGTGCCAGCAGCTACACAGGGAAGGAGACCCAGTACTTC. Protein sequence: CASSYTGKETQYF.

The V and J genes are TRBV6-2 or TRBV6-3 and TRBJ2-7; tentative D call: TRBD2 (6 bases). V was clipped by 3 bases and J by 3 bases, with 9 bases between them. Germline V gene data show CDR1 as MNHEY and CDR2 as SVGEGT. The CDR3 runs to 13 residues. DNA of the CDR3: TGTGCCAGCAGTTATACTAGCTTCTACGAGCAGTACTTC. It specifies CASSYTSFYEQYF.

This chain joins TRBV7-9 and TRBJ2-7; 7 nucleotides agree with TRBD2. V was clipped by 5 bases and J by 4 bases; unmatched bases: 8. This CDR3 spans 14 amino acids. Germline values: CDR1 SEHNR, CDR2 FQNEAQ (reference sequence). CDR3 in amino acids: CASSRAGGRYEQYF. The CDR3 coding sequence is TGTGCCAGCAGCCGGGCCGGGGGGAGGTACGAGCAGTACTTC.

The rearrangement joins TRBV27 to TRBJ2-3; 10 bases are shared with TRBD2. The CDR3 totals 16 residues. CDR1 and CDR2 (germline): MNHEY, SMNVEV (reference sequence). The V and J ends lost 4 bases and 5 bases, in that order; junction bases with no gene match: 9. Written as DNA, the CDR3 is TGTGCCAGCAGTTCCCTTAGCGGGGGGTCGGGAGATACGCAGTATTTT. This codes for CASSSLSGGSGDTQYF.

The chain combines TRBV4-1 with TRBJ2-7; TRBD2 matches 8 bases. The V segment lost 0 bases and the J segment 0 bases; nucleotides outside the gene matches: 7. The CDR3 extends over 17 amino acids. The germline gives CDR1 MGHRA, CDR2 YSYEKL. The CDR3, as DNA: TGCGCCAGCAGCCAAGAAGAGGCGGGACTAGGCTCCTACGAGCAGTACTTC. It specifies CASSQEEAGLGSYEQYF.

The V gene is TRBV28, the J gene TRBJ2-4; TRBD1 agrees at 8 bases. The germline V gene encodes CDR1 MDHEN and CDR2 SYDVKM. The CDR3 has 17 residues. V dropped 8 bases and J dropped 1; count of bases not matched to a gene: 13. In DNA form, the CDR3 reads TGTGCCAGCCATCCCAGGGGGCGGGCGGAGGCCAAAAACATTCAGTACTTC. Protein product: CASHPRGRAEAKNIQYF.

The chain recombines TRBV3-1 (or the pseudogene TRBV3-2) with TRBJ2-1; 8 positions agree with TRBD2. The CDR3 totals 15 residues. Germline V lookup: CDR1 LGHDT, CDR2 YNNKEL (reference sequence). With 4 bases clipped from V and 4 bases from J, the junction kept 6 bases outside the gene matches. The CDR3, as DNA: TGTGCCAGCAGCCCCGAACTAGCGGCTTACAATGAGCAGTTCTTC. Protein: CASSPELAAYNEQFF.

The rearrangement joins TRBV6-2 or TRBV6-3 to TRBJ2-5, with 7 bases fitting TRBD1. The CDR3 runs 18 residues. CDR1 and CDR2 from the germline V gene are MNHEY and SVGEGT. J gave up 1 base and V 2 bases, and 13 bases lay outside the gene matches. This CDR3 reads CASSYPTGPDPLQETQYF. The CDR3 DNA reads as TGTGCCAGCAGTTACCCGACAGGGCCTGACCCTCTCCAAGAGACCCAGTACTTC.

V is TRBV27 and J is TRBJ2-6, with TRBD1 matching 12 bases. Germline CDR1 reads MNHEY; CDR2 reads SMNVEV (reference sequence). Trimming cost V 10 bases and J 4 bases; bases outside gene matches: 14. The CDR3 runs 18 residues. CDR3 nucleotides: TGTGCCACCGGGAGAATTGGGACAGGGGGCGAGGGGGCCAACGTCCTGACTTTC. As protein: CATGRIGTGGEGANVLTF.

The chain uses TRBV6-5 and TRBJ2-7, with D tentatively TRBD1 (5 bases). From germline, CDR1 is MNHEY and CDR2 SVGAGI. V lost 8 bases to trimming and J lost 0 bases, with 14 bases between them. This CDR3 is 14 amino acids long. In nucleotides, the CDR3 is TGTGCCAGCTGCCCCTCCAGGGCCTCCTACGAGCAGTACTTC. Protein sequence: CASCPSRASYEQYF.

The rearrangement uses TRBV9 and TRBJ1-1; no definite D call. Per germline, CDR1 SGDLS and CDR2 YYNGEE. The V end was cut by 0 bases, the J end by 1 base, with 7 bases between. The CDR3 sequence is 14 residues long. Here the CDR3 DNA reads TGTGCCAGCAGCGTAGGTCCAGAGAACACTGAAGCTTTCTTT. It translates to CASSVGPENTEAFF.

V is TRBV27 and J is TRBJ1-2; 9 nucleotides match TRBD1. The CDR3 consists of 14 residues. From germline, CDR1 is MNHEY and CDR2 SMNVEV (reference sequence). V was clipped by 3 bases and J by 6 bases; unmatched bases: 5. CDR3 nucleotides: TGTGCCAGCAGTTTCCGGACAGGGGAAGATGGCTACACCTTC. Its protein is CASSFRTGEDGYTF.

V and J are TRBV4-2 and TRBJ2-5; 9 nucleotides line up with TRBD2. CDR3 size: 15 residues. The V gene's germline CDR1 is LGHNA and CDR2 YNFKEQ. V lost 3 bases, J lost 9 bases, and 11 bases stayed unmatched. The CDR3 loop reads CASSQDWVAGDPQYF. CDR3 bases: TGTGCCAGCAGCCAGGACTGGGTAGCGGGAGATCCCCAGTACTTC.

This clone was seen at least ten times. The chain uses TRBV6-2 or TRBV6-3 and TRBJ2-7; no reliable D call. This CDR3 is built from 14 residues. In germline, CDR1 is MNHEY, CDR2 SVGEGT. Trimming cost V 3 bases and J 5 bases, with 14 bases left between them. The CDR3 coding sequence is TGTGCCAGCAGTTATTTGGCAGTTGCCGACGAGCAGTACTTC. Translated, it gives CASSYLAVADEQYF.